What follows are 14 T cell receptor beta chains derived from one specimen sequenced in a study of technical replicates of blood from four donors. The protocol was immunoSEQ multiplex PCR, while the TCRdb copy is restricted to in-frame clones and leaves out a portion. This repertoire shows approximately 75,000 clones, 81% found once; its top ten account for roughly 4%. The sequenced material came from PBMCs. These receptors originate from a human donor in good health. Some clones in this sample may be carry-over from other donors' samples.

A word on this clone: Compared with germline, one end of the junction differs, possibly owing to a read error. The chain combines TRBV30 with TRBJ1-2; 7 bases line up with TRBD1. Germline CDR1 reads GTSNPN; CDR2 reads SVGIG (reference sequence). The CDR3 spans 13 residues. CDR3 DNA: TGTGCCTGGAGCTCCCCAGGGGGAGAGCTGCGGGCCTTC. Residues: CAWSSPGGELRAF.

This clone appeared once. This rearrangement joins TRBV18 to TRBJ1-1, with D tentatively TRBD1 (6 bases). The CDR3 consists of 15 residues. CDR1 and CDR2 (germline): KGHSH, LQKENI. V was cut by 3 bases and J by 2 bases, with 13 bases left in between. DNA for the CDR3: TGTGCCAGCTCACCTTCCCGACAGGCTAACACTGAAGCTTTCTTT. Translation gives CASSPSRQANTEAFF.

This clone occurred a few times. The chain links TRBV5-1 to TRBJ2-7; a weak D match, TRBD2 (5 bases). V lost 0 bases and J 2 bases, leaving 9 bases between the germline ends. The CDR3 is 14 residues long. The germline CDR1 and CDR2 sequences are SGHRS and YFSETQ. CDR3 nucleotide sequence: TGCGCCAGCAGCTTGGACGGGAAGACCTACGAGCAGTACTTC. Translation gives CASSLDGKTYEQYF.

This clone was seen a few times. The genes are TRBV30 and TRBJ1-1, with D tentatively TRBD1 (6 bases). The CDR3 length is 16 residues. Germline V gene data show CDR1 as GTSNPN and CDR2 as SVGIG (reference sequence). V was clipped by 0 bases and J by 2 bases, with 16 bases between them. Here the CDR3 DNA reads TGTGCCTGGAGTGTTCTTCCCACAGGGTCAAACACTGAAGCTTTCTTT. This translates into CAWSVLPTGSNTEAFF.

This rearrangement joins TRBV30 to TRBJ2-2; D is unclear. The CDR3 has 11 residues. Germline V gives CDR1 GTSNPN, CDR2 SVGIG (reference sequence). Between the trimmed V and J ends, which lost 3 bases and 6 bases, there was a span of 5 bases. The CDR3 coding sequence is TGTGCCTGGAGGGGCCCCGGGGAGCTGTTTTTT. This encodes CAWRGPGELFF.

V usage is TRBV18 and J usage is TRBJ2-6; D gene ambiguous. Germline V gives CDR1 KGHSH, CDR2 LQKENI. Trimming stripped 3 bases from V and 0 bases from J, with 6 bases between. CDR3 length: 15 residues. As DNA, the CDR3 is TGTGCCAGCTCACCTAGAAACTCTGGGGCCAACGTCCTGACTTTC. Amino acid sequence: CASSPRNSGANVLTF.

This clone was detected once. The chain has TRBV19 and TRBJ2-1, with D uncertain. The CDR3 loop spans 12 amino acids. V lost 8 bases and J lost 9, with 14 bases in between. Germline CDR1 is LNHDA and CDR2 is SQIVND (reference sequence). The CDR3 here is CASGRTLGEQFF. In DNA form, the CDR3 reads TGTGCCAGTGGCCGTACGCTTGGTGAGCAGTTCTTC. The whole variable domain, remainder taken from reference TRBV19 and TRBJ2-1, is DGGITQSPKYLFRKEGQNVTLSCEQNLNHDAMYWYRQDPGQGLRLIYYSQIVNDFQKGDIAEGYSVSREKKESFPLTVTSAQKNPTAFYLCASGRTLGEQFFGPGTRLTVL.

The chain has TRBV4-3 and TRBJ2-7, with TRBD1 as a possible D gene (5 bases). Per the germline V gene, CDR1 is LGHNA and CDR2 is YSLEER. The CDR3 is 13 residues long. Trimming took 0 bases from V and 6 from J, leaving 9 bases between them. In DNA form, the CDR3 reads TGCGCCAGCAGCCAAGACCGGACATCCGAGCAGTACTTC. It specifies CASSQDRTSEQYF.

The chain uses TRBV5-1 and TRBJ2-7, with D hard to call. CDR3 length: 10 residues. V was cut by 5 bases and J by 5 bases, with 5 bases left in between. Per the germline V gene, CDR1 is SGHRS and CDR2 is YFSETQ. Written as DNA, the CDR3 is TGCGCCAGCAGGGCCGACGAGCAGTACTTC. This codes for CASRADEQYF.

This chain uses TRBV20-1 with TRBJ2-3, with unresolved D. The CDR3 covers 11 residues. Germline V gene lookup returns CDR1 DFQATT and CDR2 SNEGSKA (reference sequence). Trimming pared 2 bases from V and 5 bases from J, leaving 5 bases between. The chain's CDR3 is CSARNRDTQYF. CDR3 coding DNA: TGCAGTGCTAGAAACAGAGATACGCAGTATTTT.

This chain links TRBV10-3 with TRBJ1-2; possibly TRBD1 for D (6 bases). Germline V gives CDR1 ENHRY, CDR2 SYGVKD. The CDR3 length is 12 residues. The V and J ends lost 6 bases and 7 bases respectively, with 12 bases between them. The CDR3, as DNA: TGTGCCATCAGAACAGGGTTCGGTGGCTACACCTTC. It yields the protein CAIRTGFGGYTF.

The rearrangement uses TRBV4-1 and TRBJ2-5; no firm D call. The DNA end lines up better with TRBJ2-7; the J call may be wrong. From germline, CDR1 is MGHRA and CDR2 YSYEKL. This CDR3 has 13 residues. CDR3 nucleotides: TGCGCCAGCAGCCAAGATAGAGGCTACGAGCAGTACTTC. It specifies CASSQDRGYEQYF.

The rearrangement uses TRBV20-1 and TRBJ2-7; the D is unclear. This CDR3 is 11 amino acids long. Trimming shortened V by 4 bases and J by 6 bases, and 10 bases separated the two germline ends. The V gene's germline CDR1 is DFQATT and CDR2 SNEGSKA (reference sequence). The CDR3 bases are TGCAGTGCTAACTATAACGGCGAGCAGTACTTC. Translating it yields CSANYNGEQYF.

This clone was seen more than once but under ten times. The chain joins TRBV5-1 to TRBJ2-7, with D possibly being TRBD2 (6 bases). This CDR3 comprises 14 residues. Trimming pared 4 bases from V and 0 bases from J, leaving 11 bases between. The V gene's germline CDR1 is SGHRS and CDR2 YFSETQ. The CDR3 loop reads CASSPAGYSYEQYF. The CDR3 bases are TGCGCCAGCAGCCCCGCGGGATACTCCTACGAGCAGTACTTC.